This record covers a single T cell receptor (beta chain). This CDR3 spans 14 amino acids. Germline CDR1 and CDR2: GTSNPN and SVGIG (reference sequence). The V end was cut by 0 bases, the J end by 6 bases, with 14 bases between. Investigators reverse transcribed all isolated RNA, so they sequenced expressed TCRB transcripts. Generated by immunoSEQ multiplex PCR, the TCRdb table keeps only in-frame clones and is missing some. The table has more than 300,000 clones, about 12% seen once; the top ten hold around 0.015%. Cell sorting via CD45RO/CCR7/CD25/CD127/CD95/CD27 was performed to obtain CD4+ naive, central memory, regulatory and stem cell-like memory cells. The data belong to a study of beta chain features in type 1 diabetes.

V usage is TRBV30 and J usage is TRBJ1-2; TRBD1 is a possible D gene (5 bases). This receptor was taken from a man between 18 and 35 years old in good health. The sample comprised naive CD4+ T cells from blood. The CDR3 DNA reads TGTGCCTGGAGTGTACGCAGGGATGTGGATGGCTACACCTTC. Its translation is CAWSVRRDVDGYTF.